This T cell receptor beta chain was profiled in a study of T-cell reconstitution after alpha-beta-depleted transplantation in children (dated by TCRdb to the mid-2010s). Regarding the research as a whole: T-cell immune reconstitution after TCRalphabeta/CD19-depleted allogeneic hematopoietic cell transplantation in children was quantitatively tracked in the study by means of TCR repertoire profiling.

This clonotype was detected only a few times. The antigen it recognizes is unknown. Base qualities are not recorded, but no much larger clone differs from it by a single base. The library relied on PCR. TCRdb shows the sequencer as Illumina HiSeq 2500. Molecular barcoding was employed in the preparation of TCR libraries, with unique molecular identifiers being used to normalize TCRbeta repertoire quantification. The public sequencing data were trimmed at Q25 with fastp and processed into clonotypes with MiXCR by TCRdb, which kept only in-frame beta chains. Rows are combined by CDR3 protein, so each entry shows the most common genes and DNA. The sample profile shows 500,000 to 600,000 distinct CDR3 sequences; approximately 20% of them were found once. The leading ten clones occupy 2.5% to 4% of the sample. Sequencing used PBMCs from the stem cell graft donor, obtained from the stem cell graft. This TCR came from a human donor who donated a stem cell graft to a child with acute lymphoblastic leukemia.

The CDR3 protein: CSARDRSSYNSPLHF. The bases are TGCAGTGCTAGAGACCGAAGCTCCTATAATTCACCCCTCCACTTT. Recombination joined TRBV20-1 with TRBJ1-6, with no reliable assignment of the D segment. The CDR3, from cysteine to phenylalanine, totals 15 residues. CDR3 DNA only is kept here, 45 bases in frame from base 1. Trimming takes 0 bases from V and 0 bases from J, and the germline ends sit 6 bases apart. Looking up the germline V gene (reference sequence) yields CDR1 DFQATT and CDR2 SNEGSKA.